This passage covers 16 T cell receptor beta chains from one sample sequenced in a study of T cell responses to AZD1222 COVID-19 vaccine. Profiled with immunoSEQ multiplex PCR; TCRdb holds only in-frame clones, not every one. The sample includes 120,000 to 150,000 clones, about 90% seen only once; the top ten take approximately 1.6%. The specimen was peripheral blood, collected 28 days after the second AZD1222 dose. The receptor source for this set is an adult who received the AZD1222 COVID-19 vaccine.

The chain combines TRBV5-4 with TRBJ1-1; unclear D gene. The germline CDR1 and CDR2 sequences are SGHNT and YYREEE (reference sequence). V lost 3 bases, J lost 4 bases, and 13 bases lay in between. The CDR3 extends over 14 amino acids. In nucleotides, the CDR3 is TGTGCCAGCAGCTCGCAGTTGATGGGCACTGAAGCTTTCTTT. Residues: CASSSQLMGTEAFF. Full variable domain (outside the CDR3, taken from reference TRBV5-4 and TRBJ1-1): ETGVTQSPTHLIKTRGQQVTLRCSSQSGHNTVSWYQQALGQGPQFIFQYYREEENGRGNFPPRFSGLQFPNYSSELNVNALELDDSALYLCASSSQLMGTEAFFGQGTRLTVV.

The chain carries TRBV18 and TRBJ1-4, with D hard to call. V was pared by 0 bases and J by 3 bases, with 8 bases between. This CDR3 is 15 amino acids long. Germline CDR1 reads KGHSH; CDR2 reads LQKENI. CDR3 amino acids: CASSPPSRPNEKLFF. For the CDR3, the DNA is TGTGCCAGCTCACCACCGAGCAGGCCTAATGAAAAACTGTTTTTT.

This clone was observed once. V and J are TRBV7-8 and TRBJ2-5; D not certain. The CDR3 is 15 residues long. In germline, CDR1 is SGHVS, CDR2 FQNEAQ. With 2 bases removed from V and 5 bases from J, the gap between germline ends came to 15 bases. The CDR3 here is CASSLLARQMETQYF. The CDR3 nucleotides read TGTGCCAGCAGCTTATTGGCTAGGCAGATGGAGACCCAGTACTTC.

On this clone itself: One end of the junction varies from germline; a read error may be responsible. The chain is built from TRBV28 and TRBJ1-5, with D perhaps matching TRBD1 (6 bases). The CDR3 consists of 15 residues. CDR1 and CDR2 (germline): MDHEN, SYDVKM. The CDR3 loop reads CASTLQGASNQPQHF. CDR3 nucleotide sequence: TGTGCCAGCACTTTACAGGGAGCTAGCAATCAGCCCCAGCATTTT.

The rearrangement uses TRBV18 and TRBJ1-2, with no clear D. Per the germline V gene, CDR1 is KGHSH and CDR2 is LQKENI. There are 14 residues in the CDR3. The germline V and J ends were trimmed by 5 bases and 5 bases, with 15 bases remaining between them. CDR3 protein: CASSSGAIEYGYTF. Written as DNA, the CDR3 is TGTGCCAGCTCATCGGGCGCCATTGAGTATGGCTACACCTTC.

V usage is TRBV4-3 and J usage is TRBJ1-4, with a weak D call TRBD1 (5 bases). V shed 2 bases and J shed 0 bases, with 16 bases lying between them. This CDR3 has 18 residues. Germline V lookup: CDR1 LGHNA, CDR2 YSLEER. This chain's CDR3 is CASSQRVDRKATNEKLFF. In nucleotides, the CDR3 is TGCGCCAGCAGCCAACGGGTCGACAGAAAAGCAACTAATGAAAAACTGTTTTTT.

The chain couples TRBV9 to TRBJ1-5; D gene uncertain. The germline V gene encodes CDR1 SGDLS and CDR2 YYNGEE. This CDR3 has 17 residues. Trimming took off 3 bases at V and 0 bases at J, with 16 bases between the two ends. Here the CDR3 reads CASSDNPHGDSNQPQHF. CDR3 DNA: TGTGCCAGCAGCGACAATCCCCACGGGGATAGCAATCAGCCCCAGCATTTT.

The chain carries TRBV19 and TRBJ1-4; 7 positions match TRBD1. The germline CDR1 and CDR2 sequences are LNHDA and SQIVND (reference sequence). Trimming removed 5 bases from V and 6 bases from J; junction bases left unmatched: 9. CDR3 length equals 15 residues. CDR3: CASSLEGQQYEKLFF. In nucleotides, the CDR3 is TGTGCCAGTAGTCTGGAGGGACAGCAGTATGAAAAACTGTTTTTT.

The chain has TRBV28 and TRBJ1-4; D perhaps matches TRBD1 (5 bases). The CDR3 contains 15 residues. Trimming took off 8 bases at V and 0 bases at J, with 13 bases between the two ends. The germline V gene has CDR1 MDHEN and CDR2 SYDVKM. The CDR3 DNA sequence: TGTGCCAGCCGTTCAGGGCCCGCAACTAATGAAAAACTGTTTTTT. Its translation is CASRSGPATNEKLFF.

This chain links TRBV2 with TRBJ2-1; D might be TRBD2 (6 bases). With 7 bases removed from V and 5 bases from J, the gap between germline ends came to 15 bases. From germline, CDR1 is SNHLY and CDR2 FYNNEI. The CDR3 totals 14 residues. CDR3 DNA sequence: TGTGCCAGCATGACGGGTAGCGGCAACAATGAGCAGTTCTTC. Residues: CASMTGSGNNEQFF.

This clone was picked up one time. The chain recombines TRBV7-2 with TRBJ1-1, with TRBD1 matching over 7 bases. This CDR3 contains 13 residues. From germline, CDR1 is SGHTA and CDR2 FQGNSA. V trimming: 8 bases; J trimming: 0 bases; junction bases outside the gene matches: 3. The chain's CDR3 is CASGGQMNTEAFF. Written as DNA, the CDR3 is TGTGCCAGCGGGGGACAGATGAACACTGAAGCTTTCTTT.

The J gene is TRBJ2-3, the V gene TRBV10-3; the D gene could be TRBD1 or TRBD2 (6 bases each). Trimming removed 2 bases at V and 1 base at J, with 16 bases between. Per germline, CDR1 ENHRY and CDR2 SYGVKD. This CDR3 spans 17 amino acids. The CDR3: CAISEGLGGAGTDTQYF. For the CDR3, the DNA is TGTGCCATCAGTGAGGGCTTGGGGGGCGCGGGCACAGATACGCAGTATTTT.

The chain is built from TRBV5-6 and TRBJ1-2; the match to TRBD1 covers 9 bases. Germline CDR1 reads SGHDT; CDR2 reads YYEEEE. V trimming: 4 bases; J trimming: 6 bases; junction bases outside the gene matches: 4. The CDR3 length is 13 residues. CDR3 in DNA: TGTGCCAGCAGCCTCACAGGGGGCGATGGCTACACCTTC. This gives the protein CASSLTGGDGYTF.

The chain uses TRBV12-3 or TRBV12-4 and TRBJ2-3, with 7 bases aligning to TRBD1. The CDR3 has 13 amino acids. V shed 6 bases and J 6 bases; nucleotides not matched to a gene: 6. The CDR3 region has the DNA TGTGCCAGCAGAATAGACAGGGTTGATACGCAGTATTTT. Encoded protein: CASRIDRVDTQYF.

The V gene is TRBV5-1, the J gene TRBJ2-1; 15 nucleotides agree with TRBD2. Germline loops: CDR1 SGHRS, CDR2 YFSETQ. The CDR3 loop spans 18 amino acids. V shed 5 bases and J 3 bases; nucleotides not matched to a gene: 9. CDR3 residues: CASSRLRTSGGVYNEQFF. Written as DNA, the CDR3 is TGCGCCAGCAGTCGACTACGGACTAGCGGGGGGGTCTACAATGAGCAGTTCTTC.

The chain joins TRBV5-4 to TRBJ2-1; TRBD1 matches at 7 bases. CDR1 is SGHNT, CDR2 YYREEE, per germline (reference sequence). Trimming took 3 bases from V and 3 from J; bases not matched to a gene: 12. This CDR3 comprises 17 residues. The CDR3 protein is CASSSDRLGQSYNEQFF. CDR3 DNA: TGTGCCAGCAGCTCGGACCGCTTGGGACAGAGCTACAATGAGCAGTTCTTC.